A single sample is the source of the 6 T cell receptor beta chains below, sequenced in a study of early T cells in non-severe SARS-CoV-2 infection. TCRdb re-derived calls from the 5' RACE reads in MiXCR, one entry per CDR3 protein. The sample has 85,000 to 120,000 distinct CDR3 sequences, under 15% seen once; the top ten hold about 6.2%. Sample: whole blood. The receptors originated from an adult who was a healthcare worker with PCR-confirmed SARS-CoV-2 infection or an uninfected control (not recorded which).

The rearrangement joins TRBV4-1 to TRBJ1-2, with D unresolved. V was shortened by 5 bases and J by 3 bases, with 1 base between the two germline ends. Germline CDR1 reads MGHRA; CDR2 reads YSYEKL. The CDR3 sequence is 10 residues long. CDR3: CASSYYGYTF. In DNA, the CDR3 is TGCGCCAGCAGCTACTATGGCTACACCTTC.

The rearrangement joins TRBV12-3 or TRBV12-4 to TRBJ1-2; D gene ambiguous. The CDR3 covers 15 residues. The V gene lost 4 bases and the J gene lost 3 bases, with 15 bases spanning the gap. CDR3 protein: CASSSGVGSYYGYTF. The CDR3 DNA reads TGTGCCAGCAGTTCGGGCGTTGGGAGCTACTATGGCTACACCTTC.

This clonotype occurred many times. The chain links TRBV27 to TRBJ1-1; D unclear. Trimming cost V 5 bases and J 7 bases, with 17 bases left between them. The germline gives CDR1 MNHEY, CDR2 SMNVEV (reference sequence). This CDR3 comprises 14 residues. CDR3 nucleotide sequence: TGTGCCAGCAGTGGAGGGCCAACGGTTGATGAAGCTTTCTTT. The encoded protein is CASSGGPTVDEAFF.

This clonotype was seen at least ten times. The V gene is TRBV12-3 or TRBV12-4, the J gene TRBJ2-7, with D unresolved. The CDR3 has 15 residues. Trimming took 5 bases from V and 3 from J, leaving 17 bases between them. The CDR3 nucleotides read TGTGCCAGCAGTCCAGCAGGAAGACCGCACTACGAGCAGTACTTC. Protein: CASSPAGRPHYEQYF.

This clonotype showed up just a few times. J is TRBJ2-7 and V is TRBV10-2; D perhaps matches TRBD1 (5 bases). V shed 6 bases and J shed 3 bases, with 9 bases lying between them. Germline CDR1 and CDR2: WSHSY and SAAADI. This CDR3 has 12 residues. DNA of the CDR3: TGCGCCAGCAGGGCTGACAGCTACGAGCAGTACTTC. This encodes CASRADSYEQYF.

The sample holds many counts of this clonotype. This chain joins TRBV18 and TRBJ1-5; no definite D call. V was pared by 3 bases and J by 5 bases, with 14 bases between. The CDR3 sequence is 15 residues long. In germline, CDR1 is KGHSH, CDR2 LQKENI. DNA of the CDR3: TGTGCCAGCTCACCGTTAGCTGGGGTTGATCAGCCCCAGCATTTT. It encodes CASSPLAGVDQPQHF.